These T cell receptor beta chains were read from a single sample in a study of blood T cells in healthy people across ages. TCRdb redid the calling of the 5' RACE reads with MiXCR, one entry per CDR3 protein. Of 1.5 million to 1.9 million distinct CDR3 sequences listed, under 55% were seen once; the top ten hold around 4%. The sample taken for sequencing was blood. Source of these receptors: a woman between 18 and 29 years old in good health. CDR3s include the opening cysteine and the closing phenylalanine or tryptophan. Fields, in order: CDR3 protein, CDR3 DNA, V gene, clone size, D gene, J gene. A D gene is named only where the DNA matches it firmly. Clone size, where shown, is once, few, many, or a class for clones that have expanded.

cdr3_aa: CASSSDRTGNSPLHF
cdr3_nt: TGTGCCAGCAGCTCTGACAGGACTGGGAATTCACCCCTCCACTTT
v_call: TRBV7-2
clone_size: few
d_call: NA
j_call: TRBJ1-6

cdr3_aa: CSVGQPPDEQYF
cdr3_nt: TGCAGCGTGGGACAACCGCCTGACGAGCAGTACTTC
v_call: TRBV29-1
clone_size: once
d_call: NA
j_call: TRBJ2-7

cdr3_aa: CASSIRGQGDQPQHF
cdr3_nt: TGTGCCAGCAGTATCCGGGGACAGGGAGATCAGCCCCAGCATTTT
v_call: TRBV28
clone_size: many
d_call: TRBD1
j_call: TRBJ1-5

cdr3_aa: CATSLGANEQYF
cdr3_nt: TGTGCCACCAGCCTGGGAGCAAACGAGCAGTACTTC
v_call: TRBV15
clone_size: NA
d_call: NA
j_call: TRBJ2-7

cdr3_aa: CASTVSGGVETQYF
cdr3_nt: TGTGCCAGCACCGTTAGCGGGGGGGTAGAGACCCAGTACTTC
v_call: TRBV6-5
clone_size: few
d_call: TRBD2
j_call: TRBJ2-5

cdr3_aa: CASSLLTSGHYNEQFF
cdr3_nt: TGTGCCAGCAGTTTACTGACTAGCGGCCACTACAATGAGCAGTTCTTC
v_call: TRBV27
clone_size: NA
d_call: TRBD2
j_call: TRBJ2-1

cdr3_aa: CSAFRPITGSTEAFF
cdr3_nt: TGCAGTGCTTTTCGCCCGATTACAGGGTCCACTGAAGCTTTCTTT
v_call: TRBV20-1
clone_size: many
d_call: NA
j_call: TRBJ1-1

cdr3_aa: CACSSSNYNEQFF
cdr3_nt: TGTGCCTGCAGCTCCTCAAACTATAATGAGCAGTTCTTC
v_call: TRBV7-6
clone_size: NA
d_call: NA
j_call: TRBJ2-1

cdr3_aa: CASSLASGTAKEAFF
cdr3_nt: TGTGCCAGCAGCTTGGCCAGCGGGACAGCGAAAGAAGCTTTCTTT
v_call: TRBV5-5
clone_size: few
d_call: TRBD1
j_call: TRBJ1-1

cdr3_aa: CSVVPLDREYQETQYF
cdr3_nt: TGCAGCGTTGTTCCCTTGGACAGGGAGTACCAAGAGACCCAGTACTTC
v_call: TRBV29-1
clone_size: NA
d_call: TRBD1
j_call: TRBJ2-5

cdr3_aa: CASSPAPLHNEQFF
cdr3_nt: TGTGCCAGCAGCCCTGCCCCCCTACACAATGAGCAGTTCTTC
v_call: TRBV7-2
clone_size: few
d_call: NA
j_call: TRBJ2-1

cdr3_aa: CASSIDTADTQYF
cdr3_nt: TGTGCCAGCAGCATCGACACCGCAGATACGCAGTATTTT
v_call: TRBV5-4
clone_size: NA
d_call: NA
j_call: TRBJ2-3

cdr3_aa: CSVDAARGRSYNEQFF
cdr3_nt: TGCAGCGTTGATGCGGCTAGGGGTAGATCCTACAATGAGCAGTTCTTC
v_call: TRBV29-1
clone_size: NA
d_call: NA
j_call: TRBJ2-1

cdr3_aa: CSARAGWGGQGPYEQYF
cdr3_nt: TGCAGTGCTAGAGCCGGCTGGGGGGGACAGGGCCCCTATGAGCAGTACTTC
v_call: TRBV20-1
clone_size: NA
d_call: TRBD1
j_call: TRBJ2-5

cdr3_aa: CASSYGGLNEQFF
cdr3_nt: TGTGCCAGCAGTTACGGTGGACTCAATGAGCAGTTCTTC
v_call: TRBV6-5
clone_size: NA
d_call: NA
j_call: TRBJ2-1

cdr3_aa: CAISRAGQNYNEQFF
cdr3_nt: TGTGCCATCTCCCGGGCGGGTCAGAACTACAATGAGCAGTTCTTC
v_call: TRBV10-3
clone_size: NA
d_call: NA
j_call: TRBJ2-1

cdr3_aa: CASSLRLDLGGYTF
cdr3_nt: TGTGCCAGCAGCTTGAGGCTGGACCTAGGGGGCTACACCTTC
v_call: TRBV5-5
clone_size: few
d_call: NA
j_call: TRBJ1-2

cdr3_aa: CASSSGQGSYNSPLHF
cdr3_nt: TGTGCCAGCAGCTCTGGACAGGGCTCCTATAATTCACCCCTCCACTTT
v_call: TRBV7-2
clone_size: few
d_call: TRBD1
j_call: TRBJ1-6

cdr3_aa: CASTYSWQGTQYF
cdr3_nt: TGTGCCAGCACCTATAGTTGGCAAGGGACCCAGTACTTC
v_call: TRBV6-2/TRBV6-3
clone_size: NA
d_call: NA
j_call: TRBJ2-5

cdr3_aa: CSSRGQTNTEAFF
cdr3_nt: TGCAGCTCCAGAGGACAAACGAACACTGAAGCTTTCTTT
v_call: TRBV29-1
clone_size: NA
d_call: NA
j_call: TRBJ1-1

cdr3_aa: CASSLKRSGLCTQYF
cdr3_nt: TGTGCCAGCAGCTTAAAGAGGTCGGGACTATGTACGCAGTATTTT
v_call: TRBV7-4
clone_size: NA
d_call: TRBD2
j_call: TRBJ2-3

cdr3_aa: CASSSTGPSPLHF
cdr3_nt: TGTGCCAGCAGCTCGACAGGGCCCTCACCCCTCCACTTT
v_call: TRBV5-6
clone_size: NA
d_call: TRBD1
j_call: TRBJ1-6

cdr3_aa: CASSHSIADSSYNEQFF
cdr3_nt: TGTGCCAGCAGCCACAGCATAGCGGACAGCTCCTACAATGAGCAGTTCTTC
v_call: TRBV3-1
clone_size: few
d_call: NA
j_call: TRBJ2-1

cdr3_aa: CASSHWDRGAGELFF
cdr3_nt: TGTGCCAGCAGCCACTGGGACAGGGGCGCCGGGGAGCTGTTTTTT
v_call: TRBV3-1
clone_size: NA
d_call: TRBD1
j_call: TRBJ2-2

cdr3_aa: CASSPMGTGRSYEQYF
cdr3_nt: TGTGCCAGCAGTCCCATGGGGACAGGGAGGTCCTACGAGCAGTACTTC
v_call: TRBV6-6
clone_size: NA
d_call: TRBD1
j_call: TRBJ2-7

cdr3_aa: CASSKHSDSMFSNEQFF
cdr3_nt: TGTGCCAGCAGCAAACACTCGGACAGTATGTTCAGTAATGAGCAGTTCTTC
v_call: TRBV25-1
clone_size: NA
d_call: NA
j_call: TRBJ2-1

cdr3_aa: CASSLRSHNAFF
cdr3_nt: TGTGCCAGCAGCTTAAGGTCTCACAACGCTTTCTTT
v_call: TRBV11-2
clone_size: NA
d_call: NA
j_call: TRBJ1-1